Included here is one TCR beta chain sequence, with context. What it binds is unknown. The data originate from a study of shared clonotypes between healthy human individuals. Study conclusions and caveats: What naive subsets generally showed was a larger estimated richness than memory subsets showed. Owing to a small donor count, the genetic and exposure-history diversity represented was limited.

As defined, naive CD8 cells were CD45RO-negative and positively selected for CCR7, with terminally differentiated effector memory CD45RA+ cells excluded. Germline V gene data show CDR1 as SNHLY and CDR2 as FYNNEI. This CDR3 region has 15 residues. Trimming removed 6 bases from V and 1 base from J; junction bases left unmatched: 6. Libraries were prepared by immunoSEQ multiplex PCR; TCRdb keeps only in-frame clonotypes and omits some of them. The repertoire has roughly 890,000 clones, 80% to 95% of them found once; the top ten carry approximately 25%. Sequenced sample: naive CD8+ T cells sorted from blood. The chain links TRBV2 to TRBJ2-5; TRBD2 agrees at 9 bases. The receptor was isolated from a man between 25 and 39 years old in good health. The CDR3, as DNA: TGTGCCAGCAGGGATAGCGGGAGAGGCCAAGAGACCCAGTACTTC. Its translation is CASRDSGRGQETQYF.